The following is a TCR beta chain sequence with its context. CDR3 length: 16 residues. V was pared by 2 bases and J by 6 bases, with 11 bases of the junction left unmatched. Looked up from germline, CDR1 is SGHRS and CDR2 is YFSETQ. Original handling: Reference gene primer amplification yielded estimated nucleated cell counts. Some clones are missing from TCRdb's copy, which holds only in-frame ones; the method was immunoSEQ multiplex PCR. The V and J calls and clone size were taken over from that table, and D and trimming were inferred from the DNA. The data contain 250,000 to 300,000 clones, about 86% of them seen just once; the ten biggest clones take up 2.5% to 3%. The data derive from a study of blood T cell repertoires in COVID-19. The overall study: Some COVID-19 samples were acute and others convalescent; all came from the United States, Italy and Spain. Sources were T cells, B-cell-depleted T cells, or PBMCs; the material itself was cDNA or gDNA.

The sample was peripheral blood. This chain connects TRBV5-1 to TRBJ2-7; 10 bases match TRBD1. The sequence was collected from a woman aged 55 to 70 with active or convalescent COVID-19. Here the CDR3 DNA reads TGCGCCAGCAGCTTCAGCACGGGACAGGGGATCAGCGAGCAGTACTTC. Encoded protein: CASSFSTGQGISEQYF.